These 5 T cell receptor beta chains were all obtained from the same sample, sequenced in a study of T cells in Graves' hyperthyroidism and ophthalmopathy. Amplification of TCR beta CDR3 regions was performed using RNA transcripts as template. TCR CDR3 underwent first-round RT-PCR with the HTBI primer set. TCRdb reprocessed the multiplex PCR reads via MiXCR and lists one record per CDR3 protein. The sample includes about 560,000 distinct CDR3 sequences, over 15% of them seen just once. The specimen was blood. The receptors here all came from a young woman with Graves' hyperthyroidism.

This clonotype was counted only a few times. The chain uses TRBV7-2 and TRBJ1-5, with TRBD1 matching over 9 bases. Germline V gene lookup returns CDR1 SGHTA and CDR2 FQGNSA. The CDR3 extends over 16 amino acids. With 5 bases clipped from V and 2 bases from J, the junction kept 7 bases outside the gene matches. CDR3 nucleotide sequence: TGTGCCAGCAGCACCGGACAGGGGCTAGGCAATCAGCCCCAGCATTTT. It codes for CASSTGQGLGNQPQHF.

This sequence joins TRBV3-1 and TRBJ2-5; unclear D gene. The V end lost 1 base, the J end lost 5 bases, and 11 bases lay between the germline ends. The germline CDR1 and CDR2 sequences are LGHDT and YNNKEL (reference sequence). CDR3 size: 14 residues. The chain's CDR3 is CASSQVSRWETQYF. DNA for the CDR3: TGTGCCAGCAGCCAAGTCTCCAGATGGGAGACCCAGTACTTC.

Many counts were recorded for this clonotype. V is TRBV12-3 or TRBV12-4 and J is TRBJ1-1; weak D call: TRBD1 (6 bases). The CDR3 is made up of 14 amino acids. V lost 6 bases and J lost 4, with 15 bases in between. The CDR3 reads CASSPTGGSTEAFF. The CDR3 DNA reads as TGTGCCAGCAGCCCAACGGGGGGCAGCACTGAAGCTTTCTTT.

This clonotype was counted ten times or more. The chain links TRBV20-1 to TRBJ1-1; D gene ambiguous. The CDR3 spans 12 residues. Germline-derived CDR1 and CDR2 are DFQATT and SNEGSKA (reference sequence). The V gene lost 2 bases and the J gene lost 7 bases, with 11 bases spanning the gap. The CDR3 region has the DNA TGCAGTGCTAGATCCCGGAGGAATGAAGCTTTCTTT. Translation: CSARSRRNEAFF.

Concerning this clonotype itself: Given a much more abundant clone one base away, this may be a read error. The rearrangement uses TRBV12-3 or TRBV12-4 and TRBJ1-5; D might be TRBD1 (5 bases). The CDR3 sequence is 13 residues long. The CDR3 here is CATSRQIGQPQHF. CDR3 in DNA: TGTGCCACCAGTCGACAGATAGGTCAGCCCCAGCATTTT.